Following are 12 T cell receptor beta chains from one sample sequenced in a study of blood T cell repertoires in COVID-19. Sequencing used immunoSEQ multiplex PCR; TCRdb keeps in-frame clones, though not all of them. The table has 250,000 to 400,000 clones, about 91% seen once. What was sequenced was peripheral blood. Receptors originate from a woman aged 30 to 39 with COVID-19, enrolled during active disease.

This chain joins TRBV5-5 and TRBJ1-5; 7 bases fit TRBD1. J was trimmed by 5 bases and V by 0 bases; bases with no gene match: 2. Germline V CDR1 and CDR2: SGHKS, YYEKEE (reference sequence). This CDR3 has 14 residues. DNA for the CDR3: TGTGCCAGCAGCTTGGGGACAGGCGATCAGCCCCAGCATTTT. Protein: CASSLGTGDQPQHF.

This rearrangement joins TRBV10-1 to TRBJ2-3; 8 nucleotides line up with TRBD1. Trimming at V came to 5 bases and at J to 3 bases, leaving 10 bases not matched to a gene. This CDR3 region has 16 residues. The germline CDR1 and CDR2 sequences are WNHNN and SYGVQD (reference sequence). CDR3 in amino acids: CASSPLTGVGTDTQYF. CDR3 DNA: TGCGCCAGCAGTCCCTTGACAGGGGTCGGAACAGATACGCAGTATTTT.

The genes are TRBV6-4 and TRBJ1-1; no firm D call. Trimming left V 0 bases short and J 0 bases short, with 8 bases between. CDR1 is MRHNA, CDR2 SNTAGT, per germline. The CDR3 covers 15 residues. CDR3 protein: CASSDSRWVNTEAFF. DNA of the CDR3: TGTGCCAGCAGTGACTCGAGGTGGGTGAACACTGAAGCTTTCTTT.

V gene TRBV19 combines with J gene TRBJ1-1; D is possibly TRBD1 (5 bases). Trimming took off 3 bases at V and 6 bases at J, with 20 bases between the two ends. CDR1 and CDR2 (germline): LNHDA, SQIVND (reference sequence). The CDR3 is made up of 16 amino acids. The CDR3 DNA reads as TGTGCCAGTAGTATTGGGGCAGGGAGGGTCGTCGCTGAAGCTTTCTTT. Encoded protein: CASSIGAGRVVAEAFF.

The CDR3, as DNA: TGCGCCAGCAGCCAAGCACTGGGACAGCTGGGCACTGAAGCTTTCTTT. Its translation is CASSQALGQLGTEAFF. J is TRBJ1-1 and V is TRBV4-1; 7 nucleotides align to TRBD1. CDR3 size: 16 residues. CDR1 is MGHRA, CDR2 YSYEKL, per germline. The trim removed 1 base at V and 4 bases at J, leaving 9 bases unmatched.

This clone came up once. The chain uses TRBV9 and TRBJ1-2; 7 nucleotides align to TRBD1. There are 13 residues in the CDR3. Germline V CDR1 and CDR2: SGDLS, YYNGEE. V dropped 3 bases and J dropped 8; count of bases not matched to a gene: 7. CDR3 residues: CASSDDRVAGYTF. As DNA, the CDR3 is TGTGCCAGCAGCGATGACAGGGTGGCCGGCTACACCTTC.

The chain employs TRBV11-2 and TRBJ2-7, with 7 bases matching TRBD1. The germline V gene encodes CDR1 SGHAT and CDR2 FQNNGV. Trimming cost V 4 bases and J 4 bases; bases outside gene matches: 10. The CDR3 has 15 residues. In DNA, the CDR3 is TGTGCCAGCAGCTCACACTGGGGACAGCCTTACGAGCAGTACTTC. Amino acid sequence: CASSSHWGQPYEQYF. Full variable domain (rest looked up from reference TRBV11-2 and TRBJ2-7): EAGVAQSPRYKIIEKRQSVAFWCNPISGHATLYWYQQILGQGPKLLIQFQNNGVVDDSQLPKDRFSAERLKGVDSTLKIQPAKLEDSAVYLCASSSHWGQPYEQYFGPGTRLTVT.

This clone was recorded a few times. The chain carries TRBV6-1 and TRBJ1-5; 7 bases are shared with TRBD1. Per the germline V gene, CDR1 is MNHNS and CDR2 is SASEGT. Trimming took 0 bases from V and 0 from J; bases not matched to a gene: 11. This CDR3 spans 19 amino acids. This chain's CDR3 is CASSEAQGGIVYSNQPQHF. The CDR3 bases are TGTGCCAGCAGTGAAGCGCAGGGGGGTATCGTATATAGCAATCAGCCCCAGCATTTT.

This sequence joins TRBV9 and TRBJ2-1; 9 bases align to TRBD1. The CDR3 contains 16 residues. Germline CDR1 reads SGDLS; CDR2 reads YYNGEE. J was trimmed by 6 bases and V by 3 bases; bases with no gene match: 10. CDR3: CASSDQTGGLGNEQFF. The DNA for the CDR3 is TGTGCCAGCAGCGACCAAACAGGGGGCTTGGGCAATGAGCAGTTCTTC. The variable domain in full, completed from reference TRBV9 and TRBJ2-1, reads DSGVTQTPKHLITATGQRVTLRCSPRSGDLSVYWYQQSLDQGLQFLIQYYNGEERAKGNILERFSAQQFPDLHSELNLSSLELGDSALYFCASSDQTGGLGNEQFFGPGTRLTVL.

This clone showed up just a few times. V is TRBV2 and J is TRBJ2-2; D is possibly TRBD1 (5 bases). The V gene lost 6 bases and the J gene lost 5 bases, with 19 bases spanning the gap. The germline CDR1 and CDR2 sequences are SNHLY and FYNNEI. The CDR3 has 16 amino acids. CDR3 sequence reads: CASSAYRKVDTGELFF. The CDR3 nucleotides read TGTGCCAGCAGCGCCTACAGGAAAGTAGATACCGGGGAGCTGTTTTTT.

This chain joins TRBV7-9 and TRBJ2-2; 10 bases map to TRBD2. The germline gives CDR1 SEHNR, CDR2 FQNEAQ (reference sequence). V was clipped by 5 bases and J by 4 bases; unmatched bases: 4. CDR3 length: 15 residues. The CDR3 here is CASSSGGAVTGELFF. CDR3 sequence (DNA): TGTGCCAGCAGCAGCGGGGGGGCGGTCACCGGGGAGCTGTTTTTT.

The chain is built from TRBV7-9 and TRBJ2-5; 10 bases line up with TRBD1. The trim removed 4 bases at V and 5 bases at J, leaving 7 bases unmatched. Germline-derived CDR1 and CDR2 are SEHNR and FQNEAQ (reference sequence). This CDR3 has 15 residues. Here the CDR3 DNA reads TGTGCCAGCAGCTCCCGGGACAGGGGCTCGGAGACCCAGTACTTC. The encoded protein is CASSSRDRGSETQYF.